The following is a TCR beta chain sequence with its context. TCRdb keeps only in-frame clones here, not all; method: immunoSEQ multiplex PCR. The repertoire consists of a few hundred thousand clones, with roughly 84% occurring once and the leading ten covering 1%. These data originate in a study of blood T cell repertoires in COVID-19. V shed 6 bases, J shed 7 bases, and the junction held 0 bases outside the gene matches. The germline CDR1 and CDR2 sequences are ENHRY and SYGVKD. This CDR3 has 13 residues. The rearrangement joins TRBV10-3 to TRBJ2-1, with 13 bases that match TRBD2. This sequence was found in a man aged 50 to 59 with active or convalescent COVID-19. Sequencing was done on a sample of peripheral blood. CDR3 protein: CAIRGLAGNEQFF. CDR3 nucleotide sequence: TGTGCCATCAGGGGACTAGCGGGAAATGAGCAGTTCTTC.